The next 3 T cell receptor beta chains were all read from a single sample in a study of shared clonotypes between healthy human individuals. The protocol was immunoSEQ multiplex PCR, while the TCRdb copy is restricted to in-frame clones and leaves out a portion. The sample contains hundreds of thousands of clones, 60% to 80% of which appear only once. The sequenced sample consisted of PBMCs. Source of these receptors: a woman aged 40 to 50 in good health. Some clones in this sample may be carry-over from other donors' samples.

The chain has TRBV28 and TRBJ2-1; 11 bases line up with TRBD2. The germline V gene encodes CDR1 MDHEN and CDR2 SYDVKM. After removal of 2 bases from V and 7 bases from J, the junction contained 10 bases not matched to a gene. The CDR3 spans 17 residues. The CDR3 region is CASSLLPGTSGRNEQFF. CDR3 coding DNA: TGTGCCAGCAGTTTACTACCCGGGACTAGCGGACGTAATGAGCAGTTCTTC. Filled out from reference TRBV28 and TRBJ2-1, the complete variable domain reads DVKVTQSSRYLVKRTGEKVFLECVQDMDHENMFWYRQDPGLGLRLIYFSYDVKMKEKGDIPEGYSVSREKKERFSLILESASTNQTSMYLCASSLLPGTSGRNEQFFGPGTRLTVL.

This clone was picked up a small number of times. V usage is TRBV2 and J usage is TRBJ2-1, with 7 bases that match TRBD2. This CDR3 region has 18 residues. Trimming removed 2 bases from V and 0 bases from J; junction bases left unmatched: 10. Germline assignment: CDR1 SNHLY and CDR2 FYNNEI. The CDR3 spells CASSETPLAGVSYNEQFF. CDR3 coding DNA: TGTGCCAGCAGTGAAACTCCCCTTGCGGGGGTCTCCTACAATGAGCAGTTCTTC.

This clone was recorded once. The J gene is TRBJ2-3, the V gene TRBV27; D may be TRBD1 (8 bases). Between the trimmed V and J ends, which lost 8 bases and 3 bases, there was a span of 18 bases. Per germline, CDR1 MNHEY and CDR2 SMNVEV (reference sequence). The CDR3 loop spans 15 amino acids. CDR3 protein: CASAPTGGGTDTQYF. CDR3 sequence (DNA): TGTGCCAGCGCCCCAACAGGGGGAGGGACAGATACGCAGTATTTT.